This T cell receptor beta chain is drawn from a study of blood T cell repertoires in COVID-19. Looking at the study overall: T cells, B-cell-depleted T cells, or PBMCs provided the cDNA or gDNA that served as material.

Only in-frame clones appear in the TCRdb table, and some are missing; sequencing was by immunoSEQ multiplex PCR. The sample includes about 120,000 clones, around nine tenths of them seen just once. Specimen: peripheral blood. The sequence was collected from a woman in her 70s who had recovered from COVID-19.

As DNA, the CDR3 is TGTGCCATCAGGGGGGCAGACGCGAACACCGGGGAGCTGTTTTTT. Encoded protein: CAIRGADANTGELFF. The rearrangement uses TRBV10-3 and TRBJ2-2; D might be TRBD1 (6 bases). The CDR3 spans 15 residues. Trimming took off 6 bases at V and 0 bases at J, with 11 bases between the two ends. Germline V gene sequence: CDR1 ENHRY, CDR2 SYGVKD.